This T cell receptor (beta chain) was documented in a study of T-cell reconstitution after alpha-beta-depleted transplantation in children (dated by TCRdb to 2016 to 2017). Regarding the study in general: Using TCR repertoire profiling, the study followed T-cell immune reconstitution in a quantitative way in children after TCRalphabeta/CD19-depleted allogeneic hematopoietic cell transplantation.

CDR1 and CDR2 were assigned from the germline V gene as SGHTA and FQGNSA. Measured from the cysteine to the phenylalanine, the CDR3 is 14 residues long. Only the CDR3 portion is preserved as DNA: 42 bases, with reading frame beginning at the first base. V drops 3 bases and J drops 4 bases, leaving 9 bases in between. The receptor library was made with PCR. The reads were generated on an Illumina HiSeq 2500. Molecular barcoding was employed in the preparation of TCR libraries, with unique molecular identifiers being used to normalize TCRbeta repertoire quantification. TCRdb's own reprocessing of the public reads used fastp at Q25 and MiXCR and kept productive beta chains. For every CDR3 protein sequence, its rows merge into one entry that carries the most common genes and DNA. In all, the sample holds approximately 130,000 distinct CDR3 sequences, and around 9.8% of those were seen once. Around 24% of the sample lies in the top ten.

The sample's treatment or condition, from its label and the paper: allogeneic hematopoietic cell transplantation with graft depleted of TCRalphabeta T cells and CD19 B cells. Transplant recipients were children who received TCRalphabeta/CD19-depleted allogeneic hematopoietic cell grafts. The paper as a whole reports these results and caveats: Apparently early alphabetaT-cell count recovery about two months after transplant reportedly relied on only several hundred rapidly expanded clones derived from non-depleted graft cells. The high TCRbeta diversity at day 60 in some patients was ascribed to recipient T cells and intrathymic progenitors that had survived conditioning. The frequencies of hyperexpanded clones fell over the following months, and after one year, T-cell counts and TCRbeta diversity were mostly attributed to newly produced T cells.

This clonotype was seen a handful of times. Its antigen is unknown. No much larger clone exists at a distance of one base, and base qualities are not known. The chain joins TRBV7-2 to TRBJ2-2; a tentative D match to TRBD1 spans 6 bases. Sequenced here: PBMCs, mostly from graft donor cells, sampled 180 days after TCRalphabeta/CD19-depleted stem cell transplant. The clonotype was recovered from a girl less than two years old who had a stem cell transplant for combined immunodeficiency, so the T cells may come from the graft donor. For the CDR3, the sequence is CASSFTGITGELFF. Here is the DNA: TGTGCCAGCAGCTTTACAGGGATCACCGGGGAGCTGTTTTTT. When the CDR3 is completed using the reference TRBV7-2 and TRBJ2-2 genes on either side, the full variable domain is GAGVSQSPSNKVTEKGKDVELRCDPISGHTALYWYRQSLGQGLEFLIYFQGNSAPDKSGLPSDRFSAERTGGSVSTLTIQRTQQEDSAVYLCASSFTGITGELFFGEGSRLTVL.